Presented here are 29 T cell receptor beta chains from one specimen sequenced in a study of T cell clonality in common variable immunodeficiency. Study-wide points: Fewer deletions and N-nucleotide insertions were reportedly seen in common variable immunodeficiency TCR beta sequences.

Their antigen targets remain unknown. Method: immunoSEQ multiplex PCR; TCRdb's copy keeps in-frame clones and lacks some. The sample offers over 30,000 clones and no singletons, the top ten holding around 27%. Sequenced: peripheral blood mononuclear cells. Receptor source: a human donor with common variable immunodeficiency.

This clone was seen many times. The read comes to an end 3 residues before the CDR3 does, leaving the germline J gene to fill in the end. V usage is TRBV29-1 and J usage is TRBJ2-3; 9 nucleotides align to TRBD2. V was clipped by 7 bases and J by 4 bases; unmatched bases: 12. This CDR3 is 15 amino acids long. Germline CDR1 SQVTM, CDR2 ANQGSEA. CDR3: CSALLAGAPPDTQYF. CDR3 DNA, as far as it was read: TGCAGCGCCCTACTAGCGGGTGCACCCCCAGATACG.

This clone was detected ten times or more. The sequenced part of the CDR3 DNA is TGTGCCAGCAGCTTAGCGGTAGCGGGAGGCCGTTATAACGAG. As protein: CASSLAVAGGRYNE. The whole CDR3 region reads CASSLAVAGGRYNEQYF. The genes are TRBV7-8 and TRBJ2-7, with 10 bases matching TRBD2. Sequencing ends 3 residues short of the CDR3 end; the germline J gene provides the rest. This CDR3 is built from 17 residues. The germline gives CDR1 SGHVS, CDR2 FQNEAQ. J was trimmed by 5 bases and V by 0 bases; bases with no gene match: 10.

Comment on this clone: The read halts 3 residues ahead of the CDR3 end, with the missing end drawn from the germline J gene. The rearrangement joins TRBV6-1 to TRBJ2-3; 8 positions match TRBD1. J lost 2 bases, V lost 2 bases, and 12 bases had no gene match. CDR1 and CDR2 from the germline V gene are MNHNS and SASEGT. The CDR3 runs 18 residues. CDR3 DNA, as far as it was read: TGTGCCAGCAGTGAACAACCCCCTGGCAGGGGGCTCACAGATACG. Its translation is CASSEQPPGRGLTDT. The CDR3, in full, reads CASSEQPPGRGLTDTQYF.

This clone showed up many times. The read gets to within 3 residues of the CDR3 end, and the germline J gene fills in the rest. The chain employs TRBV5-1 and TRBJ1-6, with a tentative D call TRBD1 (6 bases). Germline CDR1 and CDR2: SGHRS and YFSETQ. CDR3 length: 15 residues. Trimming pared 4 bases from V and 10 bases from J, leaving 18 bases between. The CDR3 here is CASSPGPGEVSPLHF. The sequenced part of the CDR3 DNA is TGCGCCAGCAGCCCCGGGCCAGGGGAGGTATCACCC.

In the case of this clone: Read sequence stops 3 residues before the CDR3 end, and the germline J gene provides the missing end. This sequence joins TRBV7-9 and TRBJ1-5; 9 bases align to TRBD1. The CDR3 sequence is 14 residues long. CDR1 is SEHNR and CDR2 is FQNEAQ in the germline V gene (reference sequence). The trim removed 5 bases at V and 8 bases at J, leaving 7 bases unmatched. This chain's CDR3 is CASSHNTGGEPQHF. The CDR3 DNA, read in part, is TGTGCCAGCAGCCACAACACAGGGGGCGAGCCC.

This clone is labeled as medium-sized. The sequenced fragment ends 3 residues before the CDR3 boundary, so the rest is inferred from the germline J gene. This chain links TRBV28 with TRBJ1-6; 8 nucleotides match TRBD1. CDR3 length: 13 residues. CDR1 and CDR2 from the germline V gene are MDHEN and SYDVKM. V dropped 10 bases and J dropped 9; count of bases not matched to a gene: 8. The CDR3 bases that were read are TGTGCCATCCAGGACAGGGTGGGTTCACCC. This encodes CAIQDRVGSP. The complete CDR3 protein is CAIQDRVGSPLHF.

Remarks on this clone: The CDR3 end is not reached by the read, which stops 3 residues before it; the germline J gene fills it in. The chain recombines TRBV19 with TRBJ1-5; D possibly corresponds to TRBD1 (5 bases). Germline assignment: CDR1 LNHDA and CDR2 SQIVND (reference sequence). The CDR3 consists of 16 residues. Trimming stripped 3 bases from V and 6 bases from J, with 18 bases between. The CDR3 reads CASSIGRRGRFQPQHF. Incomplete CDR3 DNA: TGTGCCAGTAGTATCGGGCGGCGGGGACGGTTTCAGCCC.

In this sample, this clone turned up many times. The DNA ends 3 residues before the CDR3 does, and the rest of the CDR3 is filled in from the germline J gene. V gene TRBV5-6 combines with J gene TRBJ1-2; 7 nucleotides agree with TRBD1. V shed 0 bases, J shed 3 bases, and the junction held 2 bases outside the gene matches. Germline V lookup: CDR1 SGHDT, CDR2 YYEEEE. This CDR3 contains 14 residues. The CDR3 reads CASSLATGDYGYTF. Partial CDR3 DNA: TGTGCCAGCAGCTTGGCCACAGGGGACTATGGC.

This clone was seen a few times. The DNA ends 3 residues before the CDR3 does, and the rest of the CDR3 is filled in from the germline J gene. This rearrangement joins TRBV19 to TRBJ2-2, with 7 bases identical to TRBD1. V trimming: 4 bases; J trimming: 0 bases; junction bases outside the gene matches: 5. The length of the CDR3 is 16 residues. The V gene's germline CDR1 is LNHDA and CDR2 SQIVND (reference sequence). The CDR3 DNA, read in part, is TGTGCCAGTAGTAGCTACGGGACAGCGAACACCGGGGAG. This translates into CASSSYGTANTGE. The whole CDR3 is CASSSYGTANTGELFF.

On this clone itself: The read ends 3 residues shy of where the CDR3 ends; the end is completed using the germline J gene. The chain employs TRBV11-2 and TRBJ2-7; weak D call: TRBD1 (6 bases). CDR1 SGHAT and CDR2 FQNNGV come from the germline V gene. The V end lost 5 bases, the J end lost 1 base, and 15 bases lay between the germline ends. The CDR3 has 15 residues. The CDR3 spells CASSLGTLGSYEQYF. The covered CDR3 bases are TGTGCCAGCAGCCTGGGGACACTAGGATCCTACGAG.

This clone was found many times. The read gets to within 3 residues of the CDR3 end, and the germline J gene fills in the rest. This rearrangement joins TRBV7-9 to TRBJ1-2, with a possible D match to TRBD1 (6 bases). Germline CDR1 and CDR2: SEHNR and FQNEAQ (reference sequence). V lost 6 bases and J lost 4, with 12 bases in between. This CDR3 is 13 amino acids long. The CDR3 DNA, read in part, is TGTGCCAGCAGGACCGGGACAACCTATGGC. The encoded protein is CASRTGTTYG. In full, the CDR3 reads CASRTGTTYGYTF.

Comment on this clone: From the germline J gene comes the end of the CDR3, since the read stops 3 residues before it. The chain combines TRBV30 with TRBJ2-5; D unclear. In germline, CDR1 is GTSNPN, CDR2 SVGIG (reference sequence). The V end lost 0 bases, the J end lost 2 bases, and 10 bases lay between the germline ends. CDR3 length: 14 residues. The CDR3: CAWSVMSVQETQYF. CDR3 DNA, as far as it was read: TGTGCCTGGAGTGTAATGAGCGTTCAAGAGACC.

This clone has just a few counts. The missing CDR3 end, 3 residues past where the read stops, is filled in from the germline J gene. V and J are TRBV5-1 and TRBJ2-7; possible D gene TRBD1, 6 bases. The CDR3 spans 12 residues. In germline, CDR1 is SGHRS, CDR2 YFSETQ. V lost 4 bases to trimming and J lost 5 bases, with 10 bases between them. CDR3: CASSPQGHEQYF. Partial CDR3 DNA: TGCGCCAGCAGCCCACAGGGCCACGAG. Using reference TRBV5-1 and TRBJ2-7 for the parts outside the CDR3, the full variable domain is KAGVTQTPRYLIKTRGQQVTLSCSPISGHRSVSWYQQTPGQGLQFLFEYFSETQRNKGNFPGRFSGRQFSNSRSEMNVSTLELGDSALYLCASSPQGHEQYFGPGTRLTVT.

This clone was counted many times. Read data end 3 residues before the CDR3 end; the end is taken from the germline J gene. The gene calls are TRBV7-9 and TRBJ1-4, with 9 bases identical to TRBD1. The V and J ends lost 5 bases and 8 bases, in that order; junction bases with no gene match: 9. Germline CDR1 SEHNR, CDR2 FQNEAQ (reference sequence). The CDR3 is 15 residues long. The CDR3 protein is CASSPTGGDDEKLFF. CDR3 DNA, as far as it was read: TGTGCCAGCAGCCCAACAGGGGGCGATGACGAAAAA.

This clone has a count of ten or more. The read is 3 residues too short to cover the CDR3 end, so that end is filled in from the germline J gene. The V call is TRBV20-1, the J call TRBJ2-1; a possible D gene is TRBD2 (6 bases). Trimming shortened V by 2 bases and J by 8 bases, and 10 bases separated the two germline ends. This CDR3 comprises 12 residues. The V gene's germline CDR1 is DFQATT and CDR2 SNEGSKA (reference sequence). The CDR3 spells CSARRTTDEQFF. CDR3 DNA, as far as it was read: TGCAGTGCTAGAAGGACTACCGATGAG.

The table lists this clone with a few counts. Read data end 3 residues before the CDR3 end; the end is taken from the germline J gene. The rearrangement links TRBV5-1 to TRBJ1-3; TRBD1 matches 7 bases. V lost 7 bases, J lost 1 base, and 8 bases stayed unmatched. The CDR3 runs to 15 residues. Looked up from germline, CDR1 is SGHRS and CDR2 is YFSETQ. The sequenced CDR3 bases are TGCGCCAGCTCGATAGAGGGGGCTTCTGGAAACACC. As protein: CASSIEGASGNT. The full CDR3 protein is CASSIEGASGNTIYF.

This clone was counted at least ten times. The CDR3 end falls 3 residues outside the read, so it is completed with the germline J gene. J is TRBJ2-3 and V is TRBV29-1, with D perhaps matching TRBD1 (6 bases). The ends were cut back, 4 bases at V and 3 bases at J, with 8 bases in the middle. The CDR3 spans 12 residues. Germline CDR1 and CDR2: SQVTM and ANQGSEA. The DNA read from the CDR3 is TGCAGCGTTGGGACAGAGACAGATACG. This translates into CSVGTETDT. The whole CDR3 sequence is CSVGTETDTQYF.

CDR3 DNA (partial): TGTGCCAGTAGCCCGACTAGCGACGATACG. As protein: CASSPTSDDT. The whole CDR3 protein is CASSPTSDDTQYF. The gene calls are TRBV19 and TRBJ2-3, with 8 bases fitting TRBD2. The read terminates 3 residues ahead of where the CDR3 ends, so the germline J gene completes it. There are 13 residues in the CDR3. The V and J ends lost 6 bases and 6 bases, in that order; junction bases with no gene match: 5. Germline CDR1 is LNHDA and CDR2 is SQIVND (reference sequence).

This clone was seen a handful of times. The read falls 3 residues short of the CDR3 end, and the missing part is taken from the germline J gene. The genes are TRBV20-1 and TRBJ1-2, with D possibly being TRBD1 (5 bases). The germline V gene has CDR1 DFQATT and CDR2 SNEGSKA (reference sequence). This CDR3 has 11 residues. CDR3 loop: CSARPGGGYTF. The sequenced CDR3 bases are TGCAGTGCTAGACCCGGGGGAGGC.

A note on this clone: The read terminates 3 residues ahead of where the CDR3 ends, so the germline J gene completes it. The chain uses TRBV7-1 and TRBJ2-5; 7 bases agree with TRBD2. TRBV7-1 is known as an ORF, though its function is uncertain. Trimming took 3 bases from V and 1 from J; bases not matched to a gene: 20. The CDR3 runs to 20 residues. CDR3: CASSSREGEWVAGRQETQYF. The sequenced part of the CDR3 DNA is TGTGCCAGCAGCTCCCGAGAGGGTGAATGGGTAGCGGGCCGCCAAGAGACC.

Points on this clone: The CDR3 is cut off 3 residues early in the read; its end comes from the germline J gene. This chain uses TRBV13 with TRBJ1-2, with D possibly matching TRBD1 (5 bases). CDR1 and CDR2 from the germline V gene are PRHDT and FYEKMQ (reference sequence). This CDR3 contains 14 residues. The V end lost 1 base, the J end lost 4 bases, and 10 bases lay between the germline ends. The CDR3 loop reads CASSLERRGYGYTF. The CDR3 bases that were read are TGTGCCAGCAGCTTAGAGAGGAGGGGCTATGGC. The variable domain in full, completed from reference TRBV13 and TRBJ1-2, reads AAGVIQSPRHLIKEKRETATLKCYPIPRHDTVYWYQQGPGQDPQFLISFYEKMQSDKGSIPDRFSAQQFSDYHSELNMSSLELGDSALYFCASSLERRGYGYTFGSGTRLTVV.

CDR3 DNA, as far as it was read: TGTGCCAGTAGTATATCGGGGGTTAATCAGACC. Protein sequence: CASSISGVNQT. The full CDR3 reads CASSISGVNQTQYF. This chain links TRBV19 with TRBJ2-5, with D tentatively TRBD2 (6 bases). Coverage ceases 3 residues before the CDR3 finishes, and the germline J gene fills in the end. The CDR3 loop spans 14 amino acids. Trimming removed 2 bases from V and 6 bases from J, with 13 bases in between. CDR1 is LNHDA and CDR2 is SQIVND in the germline V gene (reference sequence).

This clone was counted many times. The CDR3 end lies 3 residues beyond the end of the read and is filled in from the germline J gene. The J gene is TRBJ2-1, the V gene TRBV19; TRBD1 might be the D (6 bases). The CDR3 sequence is 15 residues long. Germline values: CDR1 LNHDA, CDR2 SQIVND (reference sequence). Trimming shortened V by 4 bases and J by 1 base, and 11 bases separated the two germline ends. The DNA read from the CDR3 is TGTGCCAGTAGTACCCAGGGGTATTCCTACAATGAG. The encoded protein is CASSTQGYSYNE. The full CDR3 is CASSTQGYSYNEQFF.

This clone has only a few counts. The read gets to within 3 residues of the CDR3 end, and the germline J gene fills in the rest. V usage is TRBV6-2 or TRBV6-3 and J usage is TRBJ1-5, with unresolved D. The CDR3 has 16 amino acids. Germline V CDR1 and CDR2: MNHEY, SVGEGT. Between the trimmed V and J ends, which lost 6 bases and 6 bases, there was a span of 21 bases. The part of the CDR3 DNA that was read is TGTGCCAGCAGCGGACGTATTAGGGCGGGCATTCAGCCC. Encoded protein: CASSGRIRAGIQP. The whole CDR3 sequence reads CASSGRIRAGIQPQHF.

The sample holds many counts of this clone. The CDR3 end falls 3 residues outside the read, so it is completed with the germline J gene. The rearrangement uses TRBV27 and TRBJ1-1; 7 bases fit TRBD1. The CDR3 covers 14 residues. Germline loops: CDR1 MNHEY, CDR2 SMNVEV (reference sequence). CDR3 bases read: TGTGCCAGCAGTCCGGGACAGCTAGGGGTAGAA. Translation: CASSPGQLGVE. The CDR3, in full, reads CASSPGQLGVEAFF.

By share, this clone ranks as medium-sized. The observed sequence ends 3 residues before the CDR3 terminus, with the missing tail filled in from the germline J gene. J is TRBJ1-4 and V is TRBV9; the D is unclear. Trimming left V 0 bases short and J 8 bases short, with 14 bases between. Germline assignment: CDR1 SGDLS and CDR2 YYNGEE. This CDR3 spans 15 amino acids. The DNA read from the CDR3 is TGTGCCAGCAGCGTAGGGAATTCCGTAGGGGAAAAA. Residues: CASSVGNSVGEK. The entire CDR3 reads CASSVGNSVGEKLFF.

This clone was recorded many times. The CDR3 is cut off 3 residues early in the read; its end comes from the germline J gene. The chain combines TRBV5-5 with TRBJ2-2; tentatively, D is TRBD1 (5 bases). This CDR3 contains 13 residues. V lost 1 base and J lost 6, with 7 bases in between. Germline CDR1 and CDR2: SGHKS and YYEKEE (reference sequence). The CDR3 protein is CASSLLGPGELFF. The CDR3 DNA, read in part, is TGTGCCAGCAGCTTGCTGGGGCCCGGGGAG.

This clone showed up many times. The germline gene is not matched at one end of the junction; a read error may be the cause. The read terminates 3 residues ahead of where the CDR3 ends, so the germline J gene completes it. The rearrangement links TRBV4-2 to TRBJ1-5; TRBD1 might be the D (6 bases). CDR1 is LGHNA and CDR2 is YNFKEQ in the germline V gene. The CDR3 has 13 amino acids. The part of the CDR3 DNA that was read is TGCGCCAGCAGCCAGGGGCTGCATCAGCCC. This sequence encodes CASSQGLHQP. The whole CDR3 is CASSQGLHQPQHF.

In this sample, this clone turned up a few times. The sequence runs out 3 residues before the end of the CDR3; the remainder is reconstructed from the germline J gene. This chain links TRBV6-2 or TRBV6-3 with TRBJ1-5; 8 bases fit TRBD1. Germline CDR1 MNHEY, CDR2 SVGEGT. There are 15 residues in the CDR3. The V and J ends lost 5 bases and 0 bases, in that order; junction bases with no gene match: 3. This CDR3 reads CASSLDRGSNQPQHF. Incomplete CDR3 DNA: TGTGCCAGCAGTCTAGACAGGGGTAGCAATCAGCCC.